The present entry profiles one TCR beta chain with its context. Its recognized antigen is unknown. The input lacks base qualities; no much larger clone sits a single base away. This sample was taken from a study of cytomegalovirus exposure and HLA in healthy donors (dated by TCRdb to the late 2010s). With respect to the entire study: According to an earlier analysis of 587 of the donors, about 190 million T cells yielded 90 million to 140 million unique TCR beta sequences and roughly 280 Gb of sequence data. Roughly 310 gigabases of sequencing data and tens of millions of unique TCR sequences were included in an early release covering roughly 600 HLA-typed donors. Of the 300 to 500 genotyped donors, 75% to 85% were placed in the genetic ancestry cluster associated with self-reported Caucasian donors. The study was designed to test whether signatures of past pathogen exposure could be identified by cataloging public T cell receptors. The study used immunosequencing to profile the T cell repertoires of 600 to 850 subjects and linked those repertoires to cytomegalovirus serostatus. Along with the approximately 700-subject first cohort, a separate validation cohort of over a hundred different subjects was used. High-throughput TCR immunosequencing, statistical association of individual TCRs with disease status, and machine learning were combined to predict cytomegalovirus infection status. A later analysis re-analyzed previously published TCR beta repertoires from hundreds of donors and added high-resolution HLA genotyping to study TCR occurrence patterns. Rather than drawing on any new phenotypic data, the later analysis identified candidate immune exposures from TCR beta sequences and the way those sequences occurred across donors. To decide whether each TCR beta V gene segment behaved as functional or pseudogenic, an earlier analysis of some 580 of the donors relied on high-throughput TCR beta sequencing. Donor age, sex, ethnicity and CMV serostatus were compiled together with the repertoire data. In a later genetic analysis, genome-wide SNP genotypes for 398 of the 666 donors were used, and that subset was treated as a discovery cohort. All discovery cohort repertoires had been generated on a single sequencing platform. Both class I and class II loci were covered by HLA typing, at four-digit resolution. The number of typed donors differed by locus: roughly 629-640 for A, B, C, DRB1 and DQB1; 500 to 550 for DQA1; 606 for DPA1; and about 450 for DPB1. Four to six DR-DQ haplotypes were handled as single units for association and clustering because linkage in the cohort was strong. On average, roughly 250,000 unique TCR beta nucleotide sequences were sequenced per donor among 398 genotyped donors of the cohort, with roughly 18% of those sequences being non-productive.

Study-wide findings and limitations: A later analysis found that TCR association rates varied across HLA loci, with DRB1 alleles showing the most associated TCRs and HLA-C alleles the fewest. The cohort was sequenced for TCR beta chains only, and without alpha or paired-chain data the features that could be detected were limited. In vitro tests confirmed that a few of the cytomegalovirus-associated TCR beta chains recognize cytomegalovirus antigens. Specific HLA alleles were associated with over 15,000 TCR beta sequences at a false discovery rate of 0.05 in a later analysis. A later genetic analysis reported fewer N-insertions in productive TCRs among donors in an Asian-associated ancestry cluster than the roughly 700-donor mean. Presence/absence analyses assumed roughly uniform sequencing depth across donors, an assumption that may not hold. Assigning TCR associations to individual alleles was difficult when HLA alleles, especially DR and DQ, strongly co-occurred. The classifier was reported to diagnose cytomegalovirus status with high specificity and sensitivity in both the original cohort and the validation cohort. In a later analysis, HLA-associated TCR beta chains were found to be more clonally expanded and to have lower generation probabilities than equally common non-associated chains. CMV serostatus was the only immune exposure information available for the cohort. In an earlier analysis of fewer than 700 of the donors, most TCR beta V segments appeared in productive rearrangements about 87% or about 30% of the time, broadly matching IMGT annotations. According to a later analysis, parvovirus B19, influenza, CMV and Epstein-Barr virus appeared linked to several top co-occurrence clusters. A cluster of highly shared sequence variants was judged likely to be a technical artifact of the sequencing pipeline. Because HLA typing was unavailable for some donors at each locus, only the typed subset was used in association tests. Linkage disequilibrium might explain the correlated functional status among segregating V segments, but an unknown experimental factor could not be ruled out. A further reported finding was that TCR beta sequences accurately predicted the HLA-A and HLA-B alleles for most subjects in the first cohort. Across donors, most TCR sequences were observed very rarely, whereas some public TCRs were present in many individuals. The study listed 150 to 200 TCR beta chains as associated with cytomegalovirus. Most CMV-associated TCR beta chains appeared to be HLA-restricted in a later analysis, and the HLA associations seemed to be driven largely by CMV exposure. V-gene and J-gene trimming of TCR beta chains was associated with a missense DCLRE1C variant in a later genetic analysis, and the association was replicated in an independent cohort. According to the authors, the approach could potentially be generalized to other disease states and immunological phenotypes. Because counts were too low, seventeen rarely observed V segments, including chromosome 9 orphons, were left out of the earlier analysis of roughly 600 of the donors.

The library was prepared using the immunoSEQ multiplex PCR assay. For the multiplex PCR, a mixture combining 60 forward primers for TCR Vbeta segments and 13 reverse primers for TCR Jbeta segments was used. A multiplex PCR assay on genomic DNA amplified the CDR3 region of rearranged TCR beta genes. The Illumina HiSeq System was used to sequence the amplified TCR beta libraries as 87-base-pair reads. From the authors' description of their analysis: A later analysis tallied tens of millions of unique TCR beta chains across the 550 to 850 repertoires, and some 10 million of those chains were shared by two or more donors. Raw reads were error-corrected and collapsed into unique sequences with a nearest-neighbor algorithm that merged closely related sequences to remove PCR and sequencing errors. CDR3 sequences were aligned to IMGT reference sequences to assign V, D and J gene segments. For a sequence to be retained, at least a six-nucleotide match to both a V gene segment and a J gene segment was required. Rearrangements were classified as productive when the CDR3 lacked stop codons and remained in frame with V and J, and all other rearrangements were classified as non-productive. Following IMGT convention, CDR3 was defined as the stretch from the second conserved V-encoded cysteine to the conserved J-encoded phenylalanine. The earlier analysis of 587 of the donors excluded sequences that lacked an unambiguous match to a single V gene segment. In an earlier analysis of more than 500 of the donors, a V segment was called functional when productive rearrangements were above 56.7%, and segregating when the standard deviation between donors exceeded 5%. To diagnose cytomegalovirus status from the catalog of TCR beta chain sequences, a statistical classification framework was built. V and J gene assignment, in a later analysis, came from comparing TCR nucleotide sequences with IMGT/GENE-DB human TR gene sequences. A later analysis assigned CDR3 sequences and most-parsimonious VDJ recombination scenarios with the TCRdist pipeline. In a later analysis, every TCR beta chain was defined by the combination of its CDR3 amino acid sequence and its V-gene family, and reads without a unique V-gene family were dropped. A later analysis removed 450 to 600 highly shared, low-generation-probability nucleotide sequences to deal with suspected cross-contamination and a sequencing artifact. In a later analysis, a clonal expansion index for each public chain was calculated from normalized within-repertoire ranks of inferred template counts. A later analysis computed generation probabilities with a VDJ recombination model fitted to out-of-frame rearrangements, and checked the results against IGoR. Hypergeometric tests were used in a later analysis to score TCR-TCR, TCR-HLA and TCR-CMV co-occurrence, with a repertoire-size bias correction applied to the TCR pairs. To estimate false discovery rates, a later analysis permuted the HLA or CMV assignments 20 times. In a later analysis, co-occurring TCRs were grouped with DBSCAN, and TCRdist sequence similarity was added when clustering was performed within HLA-allele-positive subsets. Co-occurrence clustering excluded repertoires with fewer than 30,000 or more than 120,000 public chains, plus five with anomalous nucleotide sharing. In TCRdb, the immuneACCESS table is reduced to in-frame sequences with V and J assigned. These tables do not hold every clone; where another copy was compared, an unresolved V gene accounts for under half, and the others remain unexplained. V and J calls and clone size follow that table, whereas D and trimming were derived from the DNA. The sample records 130,000 to 150,000 clones, approximately 80% of which are singletons. The biggest ten clones account for 5% to 6.5% of the sample.

In total, approximately 690 healthy bone marrow donors made up the cohort. At the time of sampling, all cohort members were nominally healthy, though unrecorded immune exposures were likely present. The donor tested CMV seropositive, placing the donor among the 289 seropositive members of the cohort. Every donor gave a peripheral blood sample, and the peripheral blood mononuclear cells from that sample were used for TCR beta sequencing. Genomic DNA was extracted from the blood cell samples with the Qiagen DNeasy Blood Extraction Kit. The TCR comes from a man aged 25 to 40 in good health and CMV-seropositive. The sequenced sample was PBMCs.

CDR3 loop: CASIWGTGGENTEAFF. The DNA is TGTGCCAGCATCTGGGGGACAGGGGGCGAGAACACTGAAGCTTTCTTT. The rearrangement joined TRBV28 to TRBJ1-1; a stretch of 12 junction bases matches TRBD1. CDR1 and CDR2, looked up from the germline V gene, are MDHEN and SYDVKM. From its cysteine to its phenylalanine, the CDR3 spans 16 amino acids. Only CDR3 DNA is held: 48 bases, read in frame from base 1. V and J are trimmed by 7 bases and 1 base, and the gene matches miss 7 bases of the junction.